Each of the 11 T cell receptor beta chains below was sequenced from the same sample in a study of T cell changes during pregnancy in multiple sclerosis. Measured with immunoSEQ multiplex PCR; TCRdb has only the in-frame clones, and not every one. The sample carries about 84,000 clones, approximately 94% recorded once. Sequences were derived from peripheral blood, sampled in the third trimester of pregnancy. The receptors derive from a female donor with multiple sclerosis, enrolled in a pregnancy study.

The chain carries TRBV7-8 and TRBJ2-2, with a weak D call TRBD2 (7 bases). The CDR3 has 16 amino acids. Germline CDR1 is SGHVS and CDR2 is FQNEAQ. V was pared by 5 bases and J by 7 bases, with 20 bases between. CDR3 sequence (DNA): TGTGCCAGCAGCCTACACCCCCGGGGGGCATACGGGGAGCTGTTTTTT. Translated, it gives CASSLHPRGAYGELFF.

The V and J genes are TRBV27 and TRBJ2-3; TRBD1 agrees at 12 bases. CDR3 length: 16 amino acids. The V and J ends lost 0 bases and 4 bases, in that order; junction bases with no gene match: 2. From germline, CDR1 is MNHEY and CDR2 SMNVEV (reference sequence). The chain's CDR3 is CASSLSGTGGSDTQYF. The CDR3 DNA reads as TGTGCCAGCAGTTTATCCGGGACAGGGGGCTCAGATACGCAGTATTTT.

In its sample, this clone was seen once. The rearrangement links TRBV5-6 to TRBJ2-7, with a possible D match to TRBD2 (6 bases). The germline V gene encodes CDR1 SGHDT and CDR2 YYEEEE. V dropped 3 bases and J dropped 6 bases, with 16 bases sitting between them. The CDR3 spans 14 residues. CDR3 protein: CASSSITRGPEQYF. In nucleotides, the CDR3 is TGTGCCAGCAGCTCAATCACGCGGGGTCCCGAGCAGTACTTC.

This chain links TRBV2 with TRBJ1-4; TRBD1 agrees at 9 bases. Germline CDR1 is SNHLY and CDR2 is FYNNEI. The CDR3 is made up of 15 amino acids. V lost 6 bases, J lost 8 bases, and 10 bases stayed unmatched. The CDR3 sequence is CASSSDRGRQEKLFF. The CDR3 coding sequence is TGTGCCAGCAGCTCGGACAGGGGAAGACAGGAAAAACTGTTTTTT. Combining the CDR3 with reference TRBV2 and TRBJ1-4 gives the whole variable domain EPEVTQTPSHQVTQMGQEVILRCVPISNHLYFYWYRQILGQKVEFLVSFYNNEISEKSEIFDDQFSVERPDGSNFTLKIRSTKLEDSAMYFCASSSDRGRQEKLFFGSGTQLSVL.

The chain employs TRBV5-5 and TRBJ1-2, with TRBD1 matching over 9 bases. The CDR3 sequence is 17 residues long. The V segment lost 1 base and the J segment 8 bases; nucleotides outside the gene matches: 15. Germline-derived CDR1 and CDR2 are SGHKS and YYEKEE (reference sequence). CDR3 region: CASSLQLGQGRFHGYTF. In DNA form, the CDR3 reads TGTGCCAGCAGCTTGCAGCTAGGACAGGGGAGGTTCCACGGCTACACCTTC.

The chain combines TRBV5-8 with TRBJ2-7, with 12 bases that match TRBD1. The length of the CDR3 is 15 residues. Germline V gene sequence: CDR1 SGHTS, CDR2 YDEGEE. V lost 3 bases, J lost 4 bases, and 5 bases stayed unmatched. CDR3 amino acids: CASSYGDRGRYEQYF. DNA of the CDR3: TGTGCCAGCAGCTACGGGGACAGGGGGCGATACGAGCAGTACTTC.

The CDR3 nucleotides read TGTGCCAGCAGAAGAAACGACTTTAAGAGCTACGAGCAGTACTTC. Protein product: CASRRNDFKSYEQYF. The chain joins TRBV2 to TRBJ2-7; the D is unclear. Trimming left V 6 bases short and J 3 bases short, with 18 bases between. The V gene's germline CDR1 is SNHLY and CDR2 FYNNEI. The CDR3 spans 15 residues.

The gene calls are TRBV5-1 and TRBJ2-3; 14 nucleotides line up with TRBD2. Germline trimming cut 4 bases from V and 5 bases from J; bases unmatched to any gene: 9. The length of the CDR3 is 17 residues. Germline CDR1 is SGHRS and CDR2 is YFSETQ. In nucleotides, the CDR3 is TGCGCCAGCAGCCTCCAGACTAGCGGGGGGGCGGGAGATACGCAGTATTTT. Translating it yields CASSLQTSGGAGDTQYF.

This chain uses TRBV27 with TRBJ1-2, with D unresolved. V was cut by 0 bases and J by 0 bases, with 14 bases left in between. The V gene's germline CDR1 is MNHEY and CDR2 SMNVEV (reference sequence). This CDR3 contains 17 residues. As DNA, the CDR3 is TGTGCCAGCAGTTTATCGGGCGTGCACAGAGCTAACTATGGCTACACCTTC. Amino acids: CASSLSGVHRANYGYTF.

The CDR3, as DNA: TGTGCCAGCAGCGTAGGGGACAGGGGGTACGAGCAGTACTTC. Amino acid sequence: CASSVGDRGYEQYF. The chain has TRBV9 and TRBJ2-7; TRBD1 matches at 11 bases. This CDR3 region has 14 residues. Germline values: CDR1 SGDLS, CDR2 YYNGEE. V gave up 0 bases and J gave up 4 bases; unmatched junction bases: 0.

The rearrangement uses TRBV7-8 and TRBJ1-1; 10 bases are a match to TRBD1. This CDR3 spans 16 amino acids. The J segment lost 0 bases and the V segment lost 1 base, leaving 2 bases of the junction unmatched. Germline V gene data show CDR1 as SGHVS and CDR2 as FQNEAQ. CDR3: CASSLGQGALNTEAFF. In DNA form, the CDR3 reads TGTGCCAGCAGCTTAGGACAGGGGGCGTTGAACACTGAAGCTTTCTTT.